The 15 T cell receptor beta chains reported below all come from one sample, sequenced in a study of cytotoxic CD8 clonotypes in ibrutinib-treated CLL. Here immunoSEQ multiplex PCR was the method, and the copy in TCRdb shows in-frame clones only, minus some. The sample has 25,000 to 30,000 clones, roughly 85% seen once. The source material was PBMCs, sampled after 24 months of ibrutinib treatment. These receptors came from a human donor with chronic lymphocytic leukemia.

CDR3 sequence reads: CASSPGGRGTEAFF. CDR3 DNA: TGTGCCAGCTCACCAGGGGGCCGCGGCACTGAAGCTTTCTTT. V gene TRBV18 combines with J gene TRBJ1-1, with D possibly TRBD1 on 6 matching bases. CDR3 size: 14 residues. Germline CDR1 KGHSH, CDR2 LQKENI. Trimming removed 2 bases from V and 4 bases from J, with 11 bases in between.

The gene calls are TRBV5-1 and TRBJ1-2; D ambiguous. V lost 0 bases and J lost 7, with 13 bases in between. The CDR3 sequence is 14 residues long. The germline V gene has CDR1 SGHRS and CDR2 YFSETQ. CDR3: CASSLENKGLGYTF. The CDR3 bases are TGCGCCAGCAGCTTGGAAAACAAGGGCCTTGGCTACACCTTC.

The gene calls are TRBV28 and TRBJ2-7; D tentatively reads TRBD1 or TRBD2 (6 bases each). The CDR3 has 14 residues. Germline CDR1 reads MDHEN; CDR2 reads SYDVKM. V was clipped by 4 bases and J by 2 bases, with 12 bases between them. CDR3 protein: CASSSSGATYEQYF. The CDR3 DNA sequence: TGTGCCAGCAGTTCGTCGGGGGCCACCTACGAGCAGTACTTC.

The sample holds one count of this clone. V and J are TRBV10-3 and TRBJ2-2; no definite D call. The V gene lost 4 bases and the J gene lost 0 bases, with 9 bases spanning the gap. Looked up from germline, CDR1 is ENHRY and CDR2 is SYGVKD. The CDR3 extends over 15 amino acids. The chain's CDR3 is CAISAADTNTGELFF. The CDR3 DNA reads TGTGCCATCAGTGCGGCCGACACGAACACCGGGGAGCTGTTTTTT.

The chain uses TRBV7-2 and TRBJ2-7, with D possibly TRBD2 on 6 matching bases. This CDR3 has 14 amino acids. With 4 bases removed from V and 3 bases from J, the gap between germline ends came to 13 bases. Looked up from germline, CDR1 is SGHTA and CDR2 is FQGNSA. The CDR3 region is CASSSPGLHYEQYF. CDR3 nucleotides: TGTGCCAGCAGCTCCCCGGGACTCCACTACGAGCAGTACTTC.

V and J are TRBV30 and TRBJ1-2, with 7 bases fitting TRBD1. Germline CDR1 is GTSNPN and CDR2 is SVGIG (reference sequence). The CDR3 is 14 residues long. J lost 3 bases, V lost 7 bases, and 11 bases had no gene match. The chain's CDR3 is CAYAKTGFYYGYTF. The DNA for the CDR3 is TGTGCCTACGCAAAGACAGGGTTCTACTATGGCTACACCTTC. Looking up the rest from reference TRBV30 and TRBJ1-2 gives the full variable domain: SQTIHQWPATLVQPVGSPLSLECTVEGTSNPNLYWYRQAAGRGLQLLFYSVGIGQISSEVPQNLSASRPQDRQFILSSKKLLLSDSGFYLCAYAKTGFYYGYTFGSGTRLTVV.

This chain connects TRBV15 to TRBJ2-7; 8 bases map to TRBD1. V lost 2 bases to trimming and J lost 6 bases; unmatched junction nucleotides: 3. The germline gives CDR1 LNHNV, CDR2 YYDKDF (reference sequence). The CDR3 is 13 residues long. CDR3 protein: CATSRQGAPEQYF. As DNA, the CDR3 is TGTGCCACCAGCAGACAGGGGGCCCCCGAGCAGTACTTC.

This chain joins TRBV4-1 and TRBJ1-2, with 11 bases identical to TRBD1. This CDR3 spans 17 amino acids. V lost 6 bases, J lost 6 bases, and 15 bases stayed unmatched. Germline V gene data show CDR1 as MGHRA and CDR2 as YSYEKL. DNA for the CDR3: TGCGCCAGCAGAATTAGTACCGGGACAGGGGGTAGGGATGGCTACACCTTC. It is translated as CASRISTGTGGRDGYTF.

This clone occurred a few times. The chain couples TRBV6-5 to TRBJ1-5; D not resolved. V was shortened by 8 bases and J by 12 bases, with 14 bases between the two germline ends. This CDR3 comprises 11 residues. CDR1 and CDR2 from the germline V gene are MNHEY and SVGAGI. CDR3 region: CASGDTTHQHF. Written as DNA, the CDR3 is TGTGCCAGCGGTGACACGACGCACCAGCATTTT.

The chain recombines TRBV29-1 with TRBJ1-5; D is possibly TRBD1 (6 bases). There are 13 residues in the CDR3. Germline V gives CDR1 SQVTM, CDR2 ANQGSEA. Trimming took 4 bases from V and 0 from J, leaving 7 bases between them. CDR3 nucleotide sequence: TGCAGCGTTGCAGGGGATAGCAATCAGCCCCAGCATTTT. It specifies CSVAGDSNQPQHF.

The chain couples TRBV5-1 to TRBJ2-7; a possible D gene is TRBD1 (6 bases). Trimming stripped 6 bases from V and 5 bases from J, with 15 bases between. From germline, CDR1 is SGHRS and CDR2 YFSETQ. The CDR3 is made up of 13 amino acids. The CDR3 sequence: CASTSGTSNEQYF. Here the CDR3 DNA reads TGCGCCAGCACTTCCGGGACATCGAACGAGCAGTACTTC.

This rearrangement joins TRBV5-1 to TRBJ2-1; TRBD1 matches 11 bases. The CDR3 sequence is 16 residues long. CDR1 is SGHRS, CDR2 YFSETQ, per germline. V was pared by 3 bases and J by 7 bases, with 9 bases of the junction left unmatched. The CDR3 is CASSSLGTGGRNEQFF. CDR3 bases: TGCGCCAGCAGCTCCCTGGGGACAGGGGGGAGGAATGAGCAGTTCTTC.

This chain links TRBV6-1 with TRBJ1-2; D uncertain. Germline V gene sequence: CDR1 MNHNS, CDR2 SASEGT. Trimming pared 6 bases from V and 3 bases from J, leaving 5 bases between. The CDR3 runs to 11 residues. CDR3 region: CASRVYYGYTF. CDR3 bases: TGTGCCAGCAGGGTTTACTATGGCTACACCTTC.

A single count supports this clone. DNA for the CDR3: TGTGCCAGCAGCTTTACCGGACTAGGGGCGGAGACCCAGTACTTC. This gives the protein CASSFTGLGAETQYF. V usage is TRBV7-9 and J usage is TRBJ2-5, with 7 bases fitting TRBD2. V dropped 3 bases and J dropped 5; count of bases not matched to a gene: 9. This CDR3 is 15 amino acids long. Germline CDR1 reads SEHNR; CDR2 reads FQNEAQ (reference sequence). Full variable domain (missing parts from reference TRBV7-9 and TRBJ2-5): DTGVSQNPRHKITKRGQNVTFRCDPISEHNRLYWYRQTLGQGPEFLTYFQNEAQLEKSRLLSDRFSAERPKGSFSTLEIQRTEQGDSAMYLCASSFTGLGAETQYFGPGTRLLVL.

In this sample, this clone turned up once. V usage is TRBV10-3 and J usage is TRBJ2-2, with 8 bases that match TRBD1. Germline V gives CDR1 ENHRY, CDR2 SYGVKD. The CDR3 runs 19 residues. J lost 2 bases, V lost 4 bases, and 15 bases had no gene match. The CDR3 loop reads CAISAWTGRKDTNTGELFF. Here the CDR3 DNA reads TGTGCCATCAGTGCCTGGACAGGGAGGAAGGATACAAACACCGGGGAGCTGTTTTTT.